The count of the clone carrying this TCR beta chain is one. No antigen is known for it. These data come from a study of T cell responses to AZD1222 COVID-19 vaccine. Overall study findings and caveats: Clonal diversity was possibly underestimated, and white British individuals and females predominated among donors.

The protocol was immunoSEQ multiplex PCR, while the TCRdb copy is restricted to in-frame clones and leaves out a portion. The table has over 110,000 clones, about 92% seen once. The ends were cut back, 5 bases at V and 4 bases at J, with 15 bases in the middle. The CDR3 loop spans 15 amino acids. CDR1 is SNHLY, CDR2 FYNNEI, per germline. This specimen was peripheral blood, taken on day 0 of AZD1222 vaccination. The receptor's source is an adult in good health. The V call is TRBV2, the J call TRBJ1-5; D is perhaps TRBD1 (5 bases). The CDR3 DNA reads as TGTGCCAGCAGTCCGTCTCGGGGCGAAAATCAGCCCCAGCATTTT. As protein: CASSPSRGENQPQHF.